These 6 T cell receptor beta chains originate from one sample sequenced in a study of T-cell memory formation after mild COVID-19. Each CDR3 protein gets one entry after TCRdb re-called the 5' RACE reads with MiXCR. The repertoire holds over 300,000 distinct CDR3 sequences, with 20% to 25% as singletons. Sequencing used PBMCs or a T cell subset sorted from them (not recorded which). All receptors derive from a young man who had mild COVID-19 (a few samples of this study predate the infection). Cell type and time point are not known.

V gene TRBV7-4 combines with J gene TRBJ2-5; the D gene is possibly TRBD1 (5 bases). V lost 2 bases and J 5 bases, leaving 12 bases between the germline ends. Germline assignment: CDR1 SGHVT and CDR2 SQSDAQ. The CDR3 spans 14 residues. This CDR3 is CASSLSVPGETQYF. Written as DNA, the CDR3 is TGTGCCAGCAGCTTATCAGTCCCAGGGGAGACCCAGTACTTC. Based on the CDR3 plus reference TRBV7-4 and TRBJ2-5, the full variable domain is GAGVSQSPRYKVAKRGRDVALRCDSISGHVTLYWYRQTLGQGSEVLTYSQSDAQRDKSGRPSGRFSAERPERSVSTLKIQRTEQGDSAVYLCASSLSVPGETQYFGPGTRLLVL.

This clonotype was recorded many times. The chain carries TRBV6-5 and TRBJ1-5; no reliable D call. The CDR3 runs 15 residues. Germline assignment: CDR1 MNHEY and CDR2 SVGAGI. V shed 6 bases and J shed 2 bases, with 14 bases lying between them. This chain's CDR3 is CASSPNWVGNQPQHF. CDR3 nucleotide sequence: TGTGCCAGCAGCCCCAATTGGGTGGGCAATCAGCCCCAGCATTTT.

This rearrangement joins TRBV15 to TRBJ2-1; D may be TRBD2 (6 bases). Trimming removed 3 bases from V and 5 bases from J, with 8 bases in between. Germline CDR1 is LNHNV and CDR2 is YYDKDF (reference sequence). This CDR3 is 13 amino acids long. As DNA, the CDR3 is TGTGCCACCAGCAGCGGGAGAAACAATGAGCAGTTCTTC. This sequence encodes CATSSGRNNEQFF.

This chain joins TRBV12-3 or TRBV12-4 and TRBJ1-6, with D possibly TRBD1 on 6 matching bases. V was pared by 6 bases and J by 10 bases, with 16 bases between. The CDR3 totals 14 residues. The CDR3 sequence: CASSPGDFSSPLHF. The CDR3 coding sequence is TGTGCCAGCAGCCCAGGGGATTTCTCGTCACCCCTCCACTTT.

The chain combines TRBV12-3 or TRBV12-4 with TRBJ2-3, with 10 bases fitting TRBD2. CDR3 length equals 15 residues. J gave up 11 bases and V 1 base, and 9 bases lay outside the gene matches. The CDR3 sequence is CASSLGTSGRLGQYF. The CDR3 nucleotides read TGTGCCAGCAGTTTAGGGACTAGCGGCCGCCTTGGGCAGTATTTT.

This clonotype was detected many times. The chain joins TRBV5-5 to TRBJ2-3; tentatively, D is TRBD2 (5 bases). Germline V CDR1 and CDR2: SGHKS, YYEKEE (reference sequence). Trimming pared 2 bases from V and 0 bases from J, leaving 10 bases between. CDR3 length: 15 residues. In DNA form, the CDR3 reads TGTGCCAGCAGCTTCGGGGAACCAAGCACAGATACGCAGTATTTT. Translated, it gives CASSFGEPSTDTQYF.